The rows below give T cell receptor beta chains drawn from one sample of a study of blood T cells in healthy people across ages. TCRdb itself ran the 5' RACE reads through MiXCR, one entry per CDR3 protein. The table includes about 680,000 distinct CDR3 sequences, around 45% detected once. The sequenced material came from blood. Receptor source: a woman aged 60-75 years in good health. CDR3s include the opening cysteine and the closing phenylalanine or tryptophan. D genes are given only for firm matches. For some rows the clone size is stated as once, few or many, or as a class when expanded; others skip it.

few,-,TRBV6-5,TRBJ2-7,TGTGCCAGCACCCCTGACACCGGCTACGAGCAGTACTTC,CASTPDTGYEQYF
few,-,TRBV20-1,TRBJ2-3,TGCAGTGCTAGAGACCAGCGAAGGAGCACAGATACGCAGTATTTT,CSARDQRRSTDTQYF
many,-,TRBV12-3/TRBV12-4,TRBJ1-5,TGTGCCAGCAGTTATAGCAATCAGCCCCAGCATTTT,CASSYSNQPQHF
-,-,TRBV3-1,TRBJ2-1,TGTGTCAGCAGCCCTCGATACACCAGGGCTATGGGCAATGAGCAGTTCTTC,CVSSPRYTRAMGNEQFF
-,TRBD2,TRBV9,TRBJ2-2,TGTGCCAGCAGCAAACAACGGGGCGCCGCGGGAGTCACCGGGGAGCTGTTTTTT,CASSKQRGAAGVTGELFF
-,-,TRBV12-3/TRBV12-4,TRBJ2-3,TGTGCCAGCAGTCCCTCCCGCGCCAGGGAGCTAGATACGCAGTATTTT,CASSPSRARELDTQYF
-,-,TRBV11-2,TRBJ1-5,TGTGTCAGCAGCTTAGCCGGGACACCGAATCAGCCCCAGCATTTT,CVSSLAGTPNQPQHF
-,-,TRBV6-1,TRBJ1-2,TGTGCCAGCAGTGAAGCGCTTCACGGAGGCTATGGCTACACCTTC,CASSEALHGGYGYTF
many,-,TRBV7-9,TRBJ2-7,TGTGCCAGCCGGGGCGGCACCTACGAGCAGTACTTC,CASRGGTYEQYF
-,TRBD1,TRBV7-9,TRBJ2-1,TGTGCCAGCAGCTCAGGACAGGTCCCAATGTACAATGAGCAGTTCTTC,CASSSGQVPMYNEQFF
-,-,TRBV7-2,TRBJ1-1,TGTGCCAGCAGCTTTTCCGGGGTCACTGAAGCTTTCTTT,CASSFSGVTEAFF
-,-,TRBV30,TRBJ2-1,TGTGCCTGGAGTGTAGCCCTGTACAATGAGCAGTTCTTC,CAWSVALYNEQFF
-,-,TRBV6-6,TRBJ2-1,TGTGCCAGCAAAGACGCTAGAAGTGGTGGCGGTGAGCAGTTCTTC,CASKDARSGGGEQFF
-,-,TRBV20-1,TRBJ2-5,TGCAGTGCACCGGGGGACTCCAAGACCCAGTACTTC,CSAPGDSKTQYF
-,TRBD2,TRBV24-1,TRBJ2-5,TGTGCCACCAGTGACAATAGCGGGAGAGAATATAATGAGCAGTACTTC,CATSDNSGREYNEQYF
few,TRBD1,TRBV28,TRBJ2-1,TGTGCCAGCACCGGGACAGGGAACGTATACAATGAGCAGTTCTTC,CASTGTGNVYNEQFF
-,TRBD2,TRBV29-1,TRBJ2-4,TGCAGCGTTGAAGTTCCCCCGGGACTAGCGGGAGAGAGCATTCAGTACTTC,CSVEVPPGLAGESIQYF
few,TRBD1,TRBV4-2,TRBJ2-7,TGTGCCAGCAGCCAAGGGGACAGGGACTCCTACGAGCAGTACTTC,CASSQGDRDSYEQYF
-,TRBD2,TRBV3-1,TRBJ2-7,TGTGCCAGCAGCCCGCCCCGACTAGCGGGAGTGCCAATTCTTGGCGAGCAGTACTTC,CASSPPRLAGVPILGEQYF
-,TRBD1,TRBV28,TRBJ1-4,TGTGCCAGCAGTTTTGGACAGGGGACTAATGAAAAACTGTTTTTT,CASSFGQGTNEKLFF
-,-,TRBV2,TRBJ2-7,TGTGCCAGCAGGGCGAACTACGAGCAGTACTTC,CASRANYEQYF
few,TRBD1,TRBV10-3,TRBJ2-1,TGTGCCATCGGGACAGGGGAAGCCTACAATGAGCAGTTCTTC,CAIGTGEAYNEQFF
few,TRBD2,TRBV4-3,TRBJ2-5,TGCGCCAGCAGCCCGACAGCGGGAGAGAACTACAATGAGCAGTACTTC,CASSPTAGENYNEQYF
-,TRBD2,TRBV4-2,TRBJ2-4,TGTGCCAGCAGCCTCAGCGGGTGGGGAGGGTACATTCAGTACTTC,CASSLSGWGGYIQYF
-,-,TRBV9,TRBJ2-7,TGTGCCAGCAGCGTTAAAACGGGAGTCCACTACGAGCAGTACTTC,CASSVKTGVHYEQYF
few,-,TRBV12-3/TRBV12-4,TRBJ1-6,TGTGCCAGCAGTCCCAGGGTCCCCGGACCTTCACCCCTCCACTTT,CASSPRVPGPSPLHF
-,TRBD1,TRBV20-1,TRBJ2-7,TGCAGTGCTAGAAGGGGACAGGGGCTTTACGAGCAGTACTTC,CSARRGQGLYEQYF
few,-,TRBV7-9,TRBJ1-1,TGTGCCAGCAGCTTTCCAGGGAACACTGAAGCTTTCTTT,CASSFPGNTEAFF
-,-,TRBV7-2,TRBJ2-3,TGTGCCAGCAGCTTGGCAGCCAGCACAGGTACGCAGTATTTT,CASSLAASTGTQYF
-,TRBD2,TRBV29-1,TRBJ2-1,TGCAGCGTCGCCGGGACCAGCGGGAAAGTCAGCTACAATGAGCAGTTCTTC,CSVAGTSGKVSYNEQFF
-,-,TRBV20-1,TRBJ2-3,TGCAGTGCTAGAGATCTTCTGGGGGTGGACGAGTCAATCACAGATACGCAGTATTTT,CSARDLLGVDESITDTQYF
-,-,TRBV29-1,TRBJ2-7,TGCAGCGTCGTTTACAATGAGCAGTACTTC,CSVVYNEQYF
few,-,TRBV7-9,TRBJ1-5,TGTGCCAGCAGCTTAACAGTGAGCAATCAGCCCCAGCATTTT,CASSLTVSNQPQHF
-,-,TRBV5-1,TRBJ2-1,TGCGCCAGCAGCTTGACACCCTCCTACAATGAGCAGTTCTTC,CASSLTPSYNEQFF
few,-,TRBV5-6,TRBJ1-1,TGTGCCAGCAGCTTAACTAGTAGGGGATGGACTGAAGCTTTCTTT,CASSLTSRGWTEAFF
-,-,TRBV29-1,TRBJ2-1,TGCAGCGTTCACGGCACAGGGAGCTCCTACAATGAGCAGTTCTTC,CSVHGTGSSYNEQFF
-,TRBD2,TRBV7-3,TRBJ2-1,TGTGTCAGCAGCTTTCGGCTAGCGGGAGCAAGTGAGCAGTTCTTC,CVSSFRLAGASEQFF
-,-,TRBV12-3/TRBV12-4,TRBJ1-2,TGTGCCAGCAGTTTGGAGGACGGCCACTATGGCTACACCTTC,CASSLEDGHYGYTF
few,TRBD2,TRBV15,TRBJ2-3,TGTGCCACCAGCGGCTCCGGCTTAGGGCGGGAGATTTTAGATACGCAGTATTTT,CATSGSGLGREILDTQYF
-,-,TRBV19,TRBJ2-7,TGTGCCAGTAGTATAGTTGGGAACTCCTACGAGCAGTACTTC,CASSIVGNSYEQYF
few,-,TRBV7-2,TRBJ2-3,TGTGCCAGCAGCCCTTATTGGGGGAGCACAGATACGCAGTATTTT,CASSPYWGSTDTQYF
-,TRBD2,TRBV4-3,TRBJ2-1,TGCGCCAGCAGCCAAGATCGGGGACTAGCGGGATACAATGAGCAGTTCTTC,CASSQDRGLAGYNEQFF
-,TRBD2,TRBV20-1,TRBJ2-3,TGCAGTGCTAGCCGACTAGCGGGAGCAGATACGCAGTATTTT,CSASRLAGADTQYF
once,-,TRBV24-1,TRBJ2-1,TGTGCCACCAGTGGTTATGGCGAGCAGTTCTTC,CATSGYGEQFF
-,-,TRBV4-3,TRBJ1-6,TGCGCCAGCAGCCAAGATACGGGCCATTCACCCCTCCACTTT,CASSQDTGHSPLHF
-,-,TRBV29-1,TRBJ2-3,TGCAGCGTTGAGGGGCCCCGCACAGATACGCAGTATTTT,CSVEGPRTDTQYF
once,-,TRBV7-2,TRBJ2-3,TGTGCCAGCAGCTTATATTTTGGAATCAGCACAGATACGCAGTATTTT,CASSLYFGISTDTQYF
few,TRBD1,TRBV7-2,TRBJ2-7,TGTGCCAGCAGCAGACAGGGCACTTCCAACGAGCAGTACTTC,CASSRQGTSNEQYF
-,-,TRBV18,TRBJ2-5,TGTGCCAGCTCACCTCGTTCCGGGGGAGAGACCCAGTACTTC,CASSPRSGGETQYF
-,-,TRBV27,TRBJ2-7,TGTGCCAGCAGTGTAATCACCGGGAGCGAGCAGTACTTC,CASSVITGSEQYF
-,-,TRBV7-3,TRBJ1-1,TGTGCCAGCAGCTCGAACAGGGACTCCACTGAAGCTTTCTTT,CASSSNRDSTEAFF
-,-,TRBV20-1,TRBJ1-1,TGCAGTGCTAGAGATCATACTTTGGGAGCTTTCTTT,CSARDHTLGAFF